The clone carrying this TCR beta chain was seen more than once but under ten times. The method was immunoSEQ multiplex PCR; TCRdb's version includes in-frame clones alone and lacks a portion of them. Of 65,000 to 95,000 clones in the sample, over 85% were seen once. Germline V gene sequence: CDR1 SGHVS, CDR2 FNYEAQ. Trimming cost V 7 bases and J 0 bases, with 17 bases left between them. This CDR3 is built from 16 residues. These data come from a study of T cell changes during pregnancy in multiple sclerosis. This chain uses TRBV7-6 with TRBJ2-3; TRBD1 is a possible D gene (5 bases). Sequenced material: peripheral blood, taken in the second trimester of pregnancy. The source of this sequence is a female donor in good health, enrolled as a control in a pregnancy study. The chain's CDR3 is CASTQGAVTSTDTQYF. As DNA, the CDR3 is TGTGCCAGCACCCAAGGGGCGGTCACTAGCACAGATACGCAGTATTTT.